The rows below give T cell receptor beta chains drawn from one sample of a study of T cell responses to AZD1222 COVID-19 vaccine. Produced via immunoSEQ multiplex PCR; TCRdb's table is partial and in-frame only. The sample carries some 150,000 clones, roughly 90% recorded once. This sample comprised peripheral blood, obtained 28 days after the second AZD1222 dose. The receptors were sampled from an adult who received the AZD1222 COVID-19 vaccine. Each CDR3 is given with its conserved first and last residue. A D gene is named only where the DNA matches it firmly. Clone sizes are given selectively: once, few, many, or a class where the clone is expanded.

>-|TRBV7-2|TRBJ1-3|-
TGTGCCAGCAGCACCTTTAATTCGGACACCATATATTTT
CASSTFNSDTIYF
>TRBD2|TRBV6-6|TRBJ2-7|-
TGTGCCAGCAGTTACTCGACGGGACTAGCCTACGAGCAGTACTTC
CASSYSTGLAYEQYF
>TRBD2|TRBV30|TRBJ2-2|-
TGTGCCTGGAGTGTCGTTGCGGGAGTACACGGGGAGCTGTTTTTT
CAWSVVAGVHGELFF
>-|TRBV11-2|TRBJ2-5|-
TGTGCCAGCAGCTTAGAGCCTCGACAACCAGAGACCCAGTACTTC
CASSLEPRQPETQYF
>TRBD1|TRBV27|TRBJ1-2|few
TGTGCCAGCAGTTTATCGGGACAGGGAGATGGCTACACCTTC
CASSLSGQGDGYTF
>-|TRBV7-2|TRBJ1-2|-
TGTGCCAGCAGCTTAAGGTTGGACAGCAACTATGGCTACACCTTC
CASSLRLDSNYGYTF
>-|TRBV6-1|TRBJ1-1|-
TGTGCCAGCAGTGAATTGGGGGGTAACACTGAAGCTTTCTTT
CASSELGGNTEAFF
>TRBD1|TRBV29-1|TRBJ2-7|-
TGCAGCGTTGAAGGACAGGGGGACGAGCAGTACTTC
CSVEGQGDEQYF
>-|TRBV9|TRBJ1-3|-
TGTGCCAGCAGCGGCCCTAGGAGGACCATATATTTT
CASSGPRRTIYF
>TRBD2|TRBV7-9|TRBJ2-1|-
TGTGCCAGCAGCCAGACTAGCGGGAGGGGGAATGAGCAGTTCTTC
CASSQTSGRGNEQFF
>-|TRBV2|TRBJ2-5|-
TGTGCCGTCATGATAGGCTTTAATCCCACTCAAGAGACCCAGTACTTC
CAVMIGFNPTQETQYF
>TRBD2|TRBV5-1|TRBJ2-7|-
TGCGCCAGCAGCTTGGGTGTAAGCGGGAGTTCCTACGAGCAGTACTTC
CASSLGVSGSSYEQYF
>-|TRBV19|TRBJ2-1|-
TGTGCCAGTAGTATAGCTTCCTATAGAAACAATGAGCAGTTCTTC
CASSIASYRNNEQFF
>TRBD1|TRBV4-3|TRBJ1-2|once
TGCGCCAGCAGCCAACTTATCGGACAGGGAGAAGATAACTATGGCTACACCTTC
CASSQLIGQGEDNYGYTF